This T cell receptor beta chain comes out of a study of Graves' ophthalmopathy and Graves' hyperthyroidism. With 4 bases removed from V and 1 base from J, the gap between germline ends came to 4 bases. Germline loops: CDR1 SGHNT, CDR2 YENEEA. CDR3 size: 13 residues. Amplification from RNA transcripts yielded the TCR beta CDR3 regions. First-round RT-PCR employed HTBI primers, with a second-round multiplex PCR after it. MiXCR was run by TCRdb on the multiplex PCR reads, yielding one entry per CDR3 protein. The table lists about 740,000 distinct CDR3 sequences, around 40% of them singletons. Ophthalmopathy cases showed moderate-to-severe activity, scoring CAS ≥3 and NOSPECS ≥4, with duration under 3 months. Clinicians made diagnoses from clinical symptoms, serum thyroxine, TRAb, thyroid ultrasound and orbital computed tomography. The source of the PBMCs was less than 12 ml of fresh peripheral blood. Notes on the study in general: Stable hyperthyroidism and ophthalmopathy were told apart by a 13-signature model, which achieved about 90% sensitivity and 81.08% specificity.

This clonotype was picked up many times. The antigen is undetermined. This sequence originates from an adult man with Graves' ophthalmopathy. The sequenced sample was peripheral blood. The chain links TRBV11-3 to TRBJ2-2, with D unresolved. CDR3 DNA sequence: TGTGCCAGCAGCTCTAAGAACACCGGGGAGCTGTTTTTT. Encoded protein: CASSSKNTGELFF.